The clone carrying this T cell receptor (beta chain) was counted at least ten times. Its matching antigen is unknown. Using a J-beta primer mix together with a sample-barcoded 5' primer, a second PCR was run for roughly 7 to 11 cycles. TCRdb itself ran the 5' RACE reads through MiXCR, one entry per CDR3 protein. The data show around 900,000 distinct CDR3 sequences, 29% seen once. These data belong to a study of blood T cells in healthy people across ages. Broader study findings: Long-lived and aged donors differed, with more naive CD4+ cells and higher diversity in the long-lived.

The CDR3 length is 14 residues. V was shortened by 0 bases and J by 5 bases, with 11 bases between the two germline ends. CDR1 and CDR2 from the germline V gene are SGDLS and YYNGEE. Sequencing used blood. The source is a woman older than 75 in good health. The V and J genes are TRBV9 and TRBJ2-5; D is unclear. The CDR3 region has the DNA TGTGCCAGCAGCGTAGAGTGGGGTGGGGAGACCCAGTACTTC. The encoded protein is CASSVEWGGETQYF.